The next 29 T cell receptor beta chains were all read from a single sample in a study of cytomegalovirus exposure and HLA in healthy donors. The PCR employed 60 Vbeta primers together with 13 Jbeta primers. The table came from immunoSEQ multiplex PCR; TCRdb's copy has only in-frame clones and leaves some out. The repertoire includes 130,000 or so clones, around 80% of them detected once, and around 5% sits in the top ten. Material for sequencing was PBMCs. The receptors were sampled from a man in his thirties or forties in good health and CMV-seronegative.

The gene calls are TRBV18 and TRBJ1-1, with D tentatively TRBD1 (6 bases). Germline V lookup: CDR1 KGHSH, CDR2 LQKENI. The CDR3 runs 14 residues. Trimming stripped 0 bases from V and 7 bases from J, with 12 bases between. CDR3 loop: CASSPPDSPREAFF. CDR3 sequence (DNA): TGTGCCAGCTCACCACCGGACAGTCCCCGTGAAGCTTTCTTT.

To note about this clone: The same CDR3 arises from other DNA sequences in this sample as well. The V and J genes are TRBV7-6 and TRBJ2-1, with D possibly TRBD1 on 7 matching bases. Germline assignment: CDR1 SGHVS and CDR2 FNYEAQ. This CDR3 is built from 14 residues. V lost 5 bases to trimming and J lost 2 bases, with 10 bases between them. The CDR3 bases are TGTGCCAGCAGCCAGGGGGGCACCTACAATGAGCAGTTCTTC. This codes for CASSQGGTYNEQFF.

This clone was seen only a few times. V usage is TRBV7-2 and J usage is TRBJ1-1; D possibly corresponds to TRBD1 (6 bases). The CDR3 covers 15 residues. Germline V gene sequence: CDR1 SGHTA, CDR2 FQGNSA. Trimming took 7 bases from V and 4 from J, leaving 19 bases between them. The CDR3 is CASNRVGGGGTEAFF. CDR3 DNA: TGTGCCAGCAACCGGGTCGGGGGCGGGGGCACTGAAGCTTTCTTT.

Only a few counts were recorded for this clone. The chain recombines TRBV7-9 with TRBJ1-1; D ambiguous. Looked up from germline, CDR1 is SEHNR and CDR2 is FQNEAQ (reference sequence). Trimming took off 3 bases at V and 5 bases at J, with 7 bases between the two ends. CDR3 length: 12 residues. The CDR3 here is CASSFAETEAFF. The CDR3, as DNA: TGTGCCAGCAGCTTTGCGGAAACTGAAGCTTTCTTT. The full variable domain, with the rest looked up from reference TRBV7-9 and TRBJ1-1, is DTGVSQNPRHKITKRGQNVTFRCDPISEHNRLYWYRQTLGQGPEFLTYFQNEAQLEKSRLLSDRFSAERPKGSFSTLEIQRTEQGDSAMYLCASSFAETEAFFGQGTRLTVV.

In its sample, this clone was seen a few times. The V gene is TRBV29-1, the J gene TRBJ2-5; 8 bases are a match to TRBD1. Germline V lookup: CDR1 SQVTM, CDR2 ANQGSEA. The CDR3 contains 14 residues. The trim removed 0 bases at V and 5 bases at J, leaving 5 bases unmatched. The CDR3 DNA sequence: TGCAGCGTTGAAGATACAGGGGGTCACGAGACCCAGTACTTC. Amino acid sequence: CSVEDTGGHETQYF.

This clone was found a few times. The chain uses TRBV27 and TRBJ1-5; 8 nucleotides agree with TRBD1. CDR3 size: 15 residues. Germline V lookup: CDR1 MNHEY, CDR2 SMNVEV (reference sequence). The V and J ends lost 5 bases and 1 base, in that order; junction bases with no gene match: 4. This chain's CDR3 is CASSPRQGSNQPQHF. CDR3 nucleotides: TGTGCCAGCAGTCCTCGACAGGGGAGCAATCAGCCCCAGCATTTT.

This clone has only one observation. The rearrangement uses TRBV6-5 and TRBJ2-3; D is perhaps TRBD1 (5 bases). CDR1 is MNHEY and CDR2 is SVGAGI in the germline V gene. With 6 bases removed from V and 4 bases from J, the gap between germline ends came to 14 bases. This CDR3 region has 14 residues. CDR3 in amino acids: CASRNSRVADTQYF. The CDR3, as DNA: TGTGCCAGCAGAAACAGCAGGGTGGCAGATACGCAGTATTTT.

This sequence joins TRBV5-1 and TRBJ2-7; 7 nucleotides agree with TRBD1. J lost 3 bases, V lost 4 bases, and 7 bases had no gene match. The germline CDR1 and CDR2 sequences are SGHRS and YFSETQ. CDR3 length: 14 amino acids. The CDR3 sequence: CASSIQGTNYEQYF. CDR3 DNA sequence: TGCGCCAGCAGCATACAGGGGACAAACTACGAGCAGTACTTC.

The chain carries TRBV5-1 and TRBJ2-7, with 7 bases that match TRBD2. The CDR3 consists of 14 residues. The V gene's germline CDR1 is SGHRS and CDR2 YFSETQ. The trim removed 5 bases at V and 0 bases at J, leaving 5 bases unmatched. CDR3 protein: CASRGGSSSYEQYF. CDR3 nucleotides: TGCGCCAGCAGGGGGGGGTCCTCCTCCTACGAGCAGTACTTC.

This clone appeared a few times. The V gene is TRBV20-1, the J gene TRBJ2-4, with D hard to call. The germline V gene encodes CDR1 DFQATT and CDR2 SNEGSKA (reference sequence). The V and J ends lost 7 bases and 4 bases respectively, with 8 bases between them. CDR3 size: 11 residues. The CDR3, as DNA: TGCAGTGTTTTCAGGAAAAACATTCAGTACTTC. As protein: CSVFRKNIQYF.

The chain links TRBV28 to TRBJ2-7, with TRBD1 matching over 8 bases. The germline gives CDR1 MDHEN, CDR2 SYDVKM. Trimming at V came to 3 bases and at J to 3 bases, leaving 7 bases not matched to a gene. This CDR3 has 15 amino acids. Here the CDR3 DNA reads TGTGCCAGCAGTTTTTCTCAGGGGGCAAACTACGAGCAGTACTTC. Encoded protein: CASSFSQGANYEQYF.

This chain uses TRBV6-5 with TRBJ2-7, with 12 positions matching TRBD2. The CDR3 totals 15 residues. In germline, CDR1 is MNHEY, CDR2 SVGAGI. J lost 2 bases, V lost 4 bases, and 3 bases had no gene match. CDR3 bases: TGTGCCAGCAGTTTGACTAGCGGGGGCACCTACGAGCAGTACTTC. Translating it yields CASSLTSGGTYEQYF.

The chain carries TRBV4-2 and TRBJ1-6; TRBD1 is a possible D gene (6 bases). Trimming shortened V by 0 bases and J by 8 bases, and 11 bases separated the two germline ends. Germline V CDR1 and CDR2: LGHNA, YNFKEQ. CDR3 length equals 15 residues. The CDR3 nucleotides read TGTGCCAGCAGCCAAGATAATAACAGGGATTCACCCCTCCACTTT. Translated, it gives CASSQDNNRDSPLHF.

The chain has TRBV2 and TRBJ1-2, with D perhaps matching TRBD1 (6 bases). The V end was cut by 4 bases, the J end by 4 bases, with 10 bases between. Germline-derived CDR1 and CDR2 are SNHLY and FYNNEI. This CDR3 comprises 13 residues. CDR3 nucleotide sequence: TGTGCCAGCAGTGTCGGACAGTCCTATGGCTACACCTTC. Translation gives CASSVGQSYGYTF.

The V call is TRBV7-9, the J call TRBJ1-1; 9 bases map to TRBD1. J gave up 7 bases and V 6 bases, and 3 bases lay outside the gene matches. CDR1 and CDR2 (germline): SEHNR, FQNEAQ (reference sequence). The CDR3 has 12 amino acids. The CDR3 sequence is CASSGDRDEAFF. The CDR3 coding sequence is TGTGCCAGCAGTGGGGACAGGGATGAAGCTTTCTTT.

Points on this clone: The same CDR3 also results from other DNA sequences found in this sample. This chain connects TRBV25-1 to TRBJ1-6, with D maybe TRBD1 (6 bases). The CDR3 is 13 residues long. Germline-derived CDR1 and CDR2 are MGHDK and SYGVNS. Trimming pared 5 bases from V and 13 bases from J, leaving 15 bases between. The CDR3 sequence: CASSPGGPTPLHF. CDR3 bases: TGTGCCAGCAGTCCGGGGGGGCCCACCCCCCTCCACTTT.

The rearrangement joins TRBV6-5 to TRBJ2-3; unclear D gene. Trimming cost V 6 bases and J 5 bases, with 12 bases left between them. The CDR3 is made up of 13 amino acids. CDR1 and CDR2 (germline): MNHEY, SVGAGI. This CDR3 reads CASSAHSLDTQYF. In nucleotides, the CDR3 is TGTGCCAGCAGCGCCCACAGTTTAGATACGCAGTATTTT.

V usage is TRBV29-1 and J usage is TRBJ1-2; no clear D gene. Looked up from germline, CDR1 is SQVTM and CDR2 is ANQGSEA. This CDR3 has 15 residues. V lost 1 base, J lost 4 bases, and 16 bases lay in between. The CDR3 is CSVEGPGSEFYGYTF. As DNA, the CDR3 is TGCAGCGTTGAAGGGCCAGGCTCAGAATTCTATGGCTACACCTTC.

The chain recombines TRBV2 with TRBJ2-5, with 16 bases identical to TRBD2. The CDR3 runs to 14 residues. The V segment lost 8 bases and the J segment 6 bases; nucleotides outside the gene matches: 3. Germline V CDR1 and CDR2: SNHLY, FYNNEI. The CDR3 DNA is TGTGCCAGCGGGACTAGCGGGGGGGGCAAGACCCAGTACTTC. Encoded protein: CASGTSGGGKTQYF.

The genes are TRBV6-6 and TRBJ1-4; D may be TRBD1 (6 bases). The CDR3 covers 15 residues. Germline-derived CDR1 and CDR2 are MNHNY and SVGAGI (reference sequence). Trimming removed 2 bases from V and 8 bases from J, with 15 bases in between. The CDR3 loop reads CASSYGGRGEEKLFF. The CDR3 bases are TGTGCCAGCAGTTACGGGGGCAGGGGAGAAGAAAAACTGTTTTTT.

This clone was counted between two and nine times. V usage is TRBV5-6 and J usage is TRBJ2-7; 7 bases align to TRBD1. There are 14 residues in the CDR3. Trimming took 4 bases from V and 4 from J; bases not matched to a gene: 8. CDR1 SGHDT and CDR2 YYEEEE come from the germline V gene. The CDR3 reads CASSLTGVGYEQYF. The CDR3, as DNA: TGTGCCAGCAGCCTAACAGGGGTTGGGTACGAGCAGTACTTC.

The chain couples TRBV2 to TRBJ1-2, with D possibly being TRBD1 (5 bases). CDR1 and CDR2 from the germline V gene are SNHLY and FYNNEI. The length of the CDR3 is 13 residues. The V end lost 4 bases, the J end lost 4 bases, and 10 bases lay between the germline ends. The CDR3 protein is CASSGQIGYGYTF. The CDR3 DNA sequence: TGTGCCAGCAGTGGACAGATAGGCTATGGCTACACCTTC.

This chain joins TRBV4-1 and TRBJ2-5, with TRBD2 identical over 8 bases. From germline, CDR1 is MGHRA and CDR2 YSYEKL. The CDR3 is made up of 15 amino acids. The V and J ends lost 3 bases and 3 bases, in that order; junction bases with no gene match: 6. CDR3 protein: CASSHREGPEETQYF. As DNA, the CDR3 is TGCGCCAGCAGCCACCGGGAGGGCCCCGAAGAGACCCAGTACTTC.

The table lists this clone with a few counts. J is TRBJ1-1 and V is TRBV7-2; D is perhaps TRBD1 (6 bases). The V gene lost 3 bases and the J gene lost 0 bases, with 8 bases spanning the gap. CDR1 is SGHTA and CDR2 is FQGNSA in the germline V gene. The CDR3 spans 14 residues. The CDR3 nucleotides read TGTGCCAGCAGCTTGGGGGCCCTGAACACTGAAGCTTTCTTT. It specifies CASSLGALNTEAFF.

The chain couples TRBV7-9 to TRBJ1-2; possible D gene TRBD1, 6 bases. This CDR3 comprises 15 residues. V lost 6 bases, J lost 1 base, and 15 bases lay in between. Germline loops: CDR1 SEHNR, CDR2 FQNEAQ (reference sequence). CDR3 amino acids: CASSFTGPYNYGYTF. The CDR3 DNA sequence: TGTGCCAGCAGTTTCACAGGGCCCTATAACTATGGCTACACCTTC.

This chain uses TRBV6-1 with TRBJ2-3; D is ambiguous. The V gene lost 6 bases and the J gene lost 0 bases, with 10 bases spanning the gap. Germline V lookup: CDR1 MNHNS, CDR2 SASEGT. The CDR3 contains 14 residues. The CDR3 reads CASSFLTSTDTQYF. CDR3 DNA: TGTGCCAGCAGCTTTCTGACTAGCACAGATACGCAGTATTTT.

The chain couples TRBV19 to TRBJ1-5; D unclear. V was trimmed by 9 bases and J by 0 bases, leaving 24 bases between them. CDR1 LNHDA and CDR2 SQIVND come from the germline V gene (reference sequence). The CDR3 is 18 amino acids. This chain's CDR3 is CARHRRRQAQNSNQPQHF. CDR3 coding DNA: TGTGCCAGGCACCGGAGGCGGCAGGCCCAAAATAGCAATCAGCCCCAGCATTTT.

This chain links TRBV5-5 with TRBJ2-2; 12 bases map to TRBD2. The V segment lost 4 bases and the J segment 5 bases; nucleotides outside the gene matches: 9. Germline V gives CDR1 SGHKS, CDR2 YYEKEE (reference sequence). This CDR3 has 17 amino acids. The CDR3 region is CASSGTSGRTRTGELFF. In DNA form, the CDR3 reads TGTGCCAGCAGCGGTACTAGCGGGAGGACGAGAACCGGGGAGCTGTTTTTT.

The chain links TRBV28 to TRBJ1-2, with no clear D. Germline assignment: CDR1 MDHEN and CDR2 SYDVKM. There are 12 residues in the CDR3. Trimming removed 6 bases at V and 0 bases at J, with 5 bases between. The CDR3 is CASRPANYGYTF. CDR3 DNA sequence: TGTGCCAGCAGGCCGGCTAACTATGGCTACACCTTC.